This TCR beta chain derives from a study of cytomegalovirus exposure and HLA in healthy donors. Regarding the study as a whole: Because they were indistinguishable, some V segments, including TRBV6-2 and TRBV6-3, were excluded.

About this clone itself: The antigen remains unidentified.

This PCR relied on a set of 60 Vbeta primers and 13 Jbeta primers. This table comes from immunoSEQ multiplex PCR, and its TCRdb copy is limited to in-frame clones, with some not included. This sample has under 200,000 clones, with 80% to 90% found just once. Trimming cost V 1 base and J 4 bases; bases outside gene matches: 21. Germline V CDR1 and CDR2: SGHTA, FQGTGA. The CDR3 has 22 residues. V usage is TRBV7-3 and J usage is TRBJ2-1; TRBD2 aligns across 11 bases. Sequenced sample: PBMCs. This receptor was obtained from a woman aged 18 to 35 in good health and CMV-seronegative. CDR3 sequence: CASSLRLPGASSGRTRYNEQFF. CDR3 coding DNA: TGTGCCAGCAGCTTAAGACTTCCGGGGGCGTCTAGCGGGAGGACCCGATACAATGAGCAGTTCTTC.